Each of the 15 T cell receptor beta chains below was sequenced from the same sample in a study of T cells in Graves' hyperthyroidism and ophthalmopathy. Amplified regions were TCR beta CDR3 sequences from RNA transcripts. In the first-round RT-PCR of the TCR CDR3, the HTBI primer set was used. TCRdb called the multiplex PCR reads again in MiXCR, with one record for every CDR3 protein. The sample has about 99,000 distinct CDR3 sequences, approximately 48% seen once. The sample taken for sequencing was blood. The source of these receptors is a man in his forties or fifties with Graves' hyperthyroidism.

This sequence joins TRBV2 and TRBJ2-3; possibly TRBD2 for D (6 bases). This CDR3 comprises 12 residues. Germline CDR1 SNHLY, CDR2 FYNNEI. V was pared by 5 bases and J by 11 bases, with 14 bases between. CDR3 protein: CASSLGAGRQYF. CDR3 sequence (DNA): TGTGCCAGCAGTTTAGGGGCGGGAAGGCAGTATTTT.

A remark on this clonotype: Being one base from a much bigger clone, this may be a read error. The V and J genes are TRBV6-1 and TRBJ2-1; 9 positions agree with TRBD2. V shed 8 bases and J 4 bases; nucleotides not matched to a gene: 6. Germline CDR1 reads MNHNS; CDR2 reads SASEGT. The CDR3 runs 14 residues. The CDR3, as DNA: TGTGCCAGCTACGGTAGCGGGGGTTACAATGAGCAGTTCTTC. Its translation is CASYGSGGYNEQFF.

At least ten counts were recorded for this clonotype. The chain recombines TRBV7-2 with TRBJ2-2; D is uncertain. Trimming took off 2 bases at V and 3 bases at J, with 10 bases between the two ends. This CDR3 is 15 amino acids long. Germline V gene data show CDR1 as SGHTA and CDR2 as FQGNSA. CDR3 nucleotides: TGTGCCAGCAGCTTACAGACACTGGACACCGGGGAGCTGTTTTTT. It specifies CASSLQTLDTGELFF. The full variable domain, with the rest looked up from reference TRBV7-2 and TRBJ2-2, is GAGVSQSPSNKVTEKGKDVELRCDPISGHTALYWYRQSLGQGLEFLIYFQGNSAPDKSGLPSDRFSAERTGGSVSTLTIQRTQQEDSAVYLCASSLQTLDTGELFFGEGSRLTVL.

Turning to this clonotype: A much larger clone sits a single nucleotide away, making a read error possible. V and J are TRBV6-5 and TRBJ2-3; 11 bases align to TRBD2. With V trimmed by 10 bases and J by 0 bases, 3 bases remained unmatched. Germline assignment: CDR1 MNHEY and CDR2 SVGAGI. The CDR3 loop spans 14 amino acids. The CDR3 coding sequence is TGTGCCAACACTAGCGGGGGAAGCACAGATACGCAGTATTTT. Its translation: CANTSGGSTDTQYF.

This rearrangement joins TRBV7-9 to TRBJ2-1; D is possibly TRBD2 (6 bases). The CDR3 extends over 16 amino acids. Germline-derived CDR1 and CDR2 are SEHNR and FQNEAQ (reference sequence). V was pared by 5 bases and J by 3 bases, with 17 bases between. This CDR3 reads CASSLPTSISYNEQFF. CDR3 DNA sequence: TGTGCCAGCAGCCTACCGACTAGTATTAGCTACAATGAGCAGTTCTTC.

The chain couples TRBV20-1 to TRBJ2-1, with D possibly TRBD1 on 5 matching bases. CDR3 length: 14 amino acids. Germline CDR1 reads DFQATT; CDR2 reads SNEGSKA (reference sequence). Trimming left V 0 bases short and J 9 bases short, with 15 bases between. CDR3 DNA: TGCAGTGCTAGAGAAGTTGGGGCGTATGGTGAGCAGTTCTTC. Translation gives CSAREVGAYGEQFF.

The table lists this clonotype with many counts. Written as DNA, the CDR3 is TGTGCCAGCAGCTTGGACAGGGATCGCACTGAAGCTTTCTTT. The encoded protein is CASSLDRDRTEAFF. This chain uses TRBV5-8 with TRBJ1-1; TRBD1 is a possible D gene (6 bases). There are 14 residues in the CDR3. Germline V gene sequence: CDR1 SGHTS, CDR2 YDEGEE. The V and J ends lost 0 bases and 4 bases respectively, with 10 bases between them.

V usage is TRBV14 and J usage is TRBJ1-6; D is undetermined. Trimming shortened V by 8 bases and J by 9 bases, and 20 bases separated the two germline ends. This CDR3 comprises 15 residues. CDR1 and CDR2 (germline): SGHDN, FVKESK. This CDR3 is CASALAGDKSSPLHF. Written as DNA, the CDR3 is TGTGCCAGCGCACTAGCGGGAGACAAGAGTTCACCCCTCCACTTT.

The rearrangement uses TRBV2 and TRBJ1-1, with a possible D match to TRBD1 (5 bases). This CDR3 comprises 12 residues. V lost 2 bases and J 10 bases, leaving 11 bases between the germline ends. CDR1 is SNHLY and CDR2 is FYNNEI in the germline V gene. The CDR3 nucleotides read TGTGCCAGCAGTGAAAGGGGATCGAGAGCTTTCTTT. Protein: CASSERGSRAFF.

A note on this clonotype: Mismatch with germline at one junction end may stem from a read error. This rearrangement joins TRBV20-1 to TRBJ1-3, with D tentatively TRBD1 (6 bases). There are 13 residues in the CDR3. CDR1 and CDR2 from the germline V gene are DFQATT and SNEGSKA (reference sequence). DNA of the CDR3: TGTAGTACTACAGGGATCTCTCGAAACACCATATATTTT. Protein: CSTTGISRNTIYF.

Turning to this clonotype: This sequence may be a read error, since a much larger clone differs from it by one base. This chain uses TRBV4-3 with TRBJ2-3; D may match TRBD1 or TRBD2 (5 bases each). Germline CDR1 reads LGHNA; CDR2 reads YSLEER. The CDR3 sequence is 14 residues long. CDR3 residues: CASSQVGEAETQYF. CDR3 nucleotides: TGCGCCAGCAGCCAAGTGGGGGAAGCAGAAACGCAGTATTTT.

CDR3 DNA sequence: TGTGCCAGCAGCTCGGGGGGGGGGACCCAGTACTTC. This translates into CASSSGGGTQYF. The chain combines TRBV7-2 with TRBJ2-5, with TRBD2 matching over 8 bases. With 4 bases clipped from V and 7 bases from J, the junction kept 2 bases outside the gene matches. This CDR3 has 12 residues. Germline-derived CDR1 and CDR2 are SGHTA and FQGNSA.

This chain uses TRBV5-1 with TRBJ1-2, with D unresolved. The CDR3 has 13 residues. Trimming removed 0 bases from V and 4 bases from J, with 7 bases in between. The germline CDR1 and CDR2 sequences are SGHRS and YFSETQ. CDR3 protein: CASSLAGLYGYTF. The CDR3, as DNA: TGCGCCAGCAGCTTGGCCGGGCTCTATGGCTACACCTTC.

The chain has TRBV5-6 and TRBJ2-2; D is perhaps TRBD2 (5 bases). The length of the CDR3 is 14 residues. The germline V gene encodes CDR1 SGHDT and CDR2 YYEEEE. The V end lost 3 bases, the J end lost 7 bases, and 13 bases lay between the germline ends. As DNA, the CDR3 is TGTGCCAGCAGCTGGGGAGTAGGCGTCGGGGAGCTGTTTTTT. Amino acid sequence: CASSWGVGVGELFF. Complete variable domain (other parts from reference TRBV5-6 and TRBJ2-2): DAGVTQSPTHLIKTRGQQVTLRCSPKSGHDTVSWYQQALGQGPQFIFQYYEEEERQRGNFPDRFSGHQFPNYSSELNVNALLLGDSALYLCASSWGVGVGELFFGEGSRLTVL.

This clonotype was detected only once. At one end the junction does not follow the germline gene, possibly because of a read error. The chain couples TRBV5-8 to TRBJ1-2; 10 nucleotides align to TRBD1. The CDR3 contains 16 residues. The germline V gene encodes CDR1 SGHTS and CDR2 YDEGEE. This chain's CDR3 is CTSSFSYPGQGKGYTF. Here the CDR3 DNA reads TGTACCAGCAGCTTTTCTTACCCGGGACAGGGGAAGGGCTACACCTTC.